The sequence of this T cell receptor beta chain was determined in a study of regulatory T cells in long-lasting Graves disease (dated by TCRdb to 2020 to 2022). Some background on the complete study: Antithyroid drugs had been taken for less than 3 months by newly diagnosed Graves' disease patients. Peripheral blood TCR sequencing and RNA sequencing compared persistent Graves' disease patients with newly diagnosed Graves' disease patients. The study was conducted in China and was registered as a clinical trial. A total of roughly 35 samples underwent TCR sequencing, from roughly 13 patients with persistent Graves' disease and approximately 20 patients with newly diagnosed Graves' disease. Overall results and qualifications from the work: Only the TCR beta chain was sequenced and analyzed. The study examined only peripheral blood because the primary lesion, thyroid tissue, could not be accessed. Preferential use of TRBV28, TRBJ1-2 and TRBJ2-5 was observed in persistent disease, whereas TRBV20-1 and TRBJ2-1 were favored in newly diagnosed disease. A larger number of public clonotypes was shared among persistent patients (more than 2,500) than among newly diagnosed patients (approximately 1,000). Compared with newly diagnosed patients, persistent Graves' disease patients had lower TCR Shannon entropy and fewer highly expanded clones, which suggests clonal expansion. The small sample size was acknowledged by the authors as a limitation that may reduce accuracy.

As to this clonotype: The target of this receptor is not known. This may be a read error, as it is one base from a much larger clone.

CDR1 and CDR2 are read off the germline V gene (reference sequence) as LGHDT and YNNKEL. The CDR3 runs 15 amino acids, cysteine and phenylalanine included. Only the CDR3 region is kept as DNA, spanning 45 bases read in frame from base 1. At the junction V is shortened by 3 bases and J by 3 bases; bases outside the gene matches: 6. Receptor amplification or capture employed multiplex PCR. These reads were obtained on an Illumina HiSeq 4000. TCR beta libraries were built with iRepertoire HTBI primers and Arm-PCR amplification of CDR3 regions. Gel purification was performed on PCR products prior to sequencing. For the original study's pipeline: Across samples, fewer than 70 TRBV and 12 to 15 TRBJ segments were identified and used for gene usage analysis of CDR3 amino acid clonotypes. Filtered high-quality paired reads were merged into contigs using COPE and FqMerger. Contigs were aligned with BLAST to IMGT TRBV, TRBD and TRBJ reference genes, and CDR3 was defined per IMGT. Any clonotype with a frequency above 0.1% was classified as a highly expanded clone. Shannon entropy was used to measure repertoire diversity, and the Gini coefficient was used to measure V-J evenness. Public clonotypes were defined as clonotypes shared by more than one individual. TCRdb trimmed public reads at Q25 via fastp, called clones via MiXCR and kept in-frame beta chains. Each record represents a unique CDR3 protein, reported with the most common genes and DNA among its rows. TCRdb's processing, not the authors', yielded these V and J calls. The sample has 680,000 or so distinct CDR3 sequences on record, roughly 15% of them singletons. The ten largest clones capture 15% to 20% of the sample.

Interpreted using the paper, the time point label stands for: newly diagnosed GD, antithyroid drugs for less than 3 months. For both TCR sequencing and RNA sequencing, RNA was extracted from PBMCs using TRIzol. Graves' disease was diagnosed according to American Thyroid Association guidelines. Patients were recruited from an endocrinology department in Xi'an, China. Each patient gave 7 to 9.5 milliliters of peripheral blood, collected in an EDTA anticoagulant tube. PBMCs were isolated by Ficoll Paque Plus density gradient separation without further T cell sorting. An Agilent 2100 Bioanalyzer and agarose gel were used to assess RNA quality, and a NanoDrop 2000 was used to measure RNA concentration. A further study also used this sample, focusing on T cells in Graves' hyperthyroidism and ophthalmopathy. The second investigation adds: A patient counted as having stable Graves' hyperthyroidism if no progression to ophthalmopathy occurred over 18 months of follow-up. Hyperthyroidism patients were newly diagnosed, had a disease duration of under 2 months, and were aged 18 to 65 years. Exclusion was applied to patients with uncontrolled infections, other autoimmune diseases, pregnancy or lactation. Diagnoses relied on clinical symptoms, serum thyroxine and TRAb, thyroid ultrasound and orbital computed tomography. The first round of RT-PCR for the TCR CDR3 was performed with the HTBI primer set and the Qiagen OneStep RT-PCR kit. Blood samples also contained most of the expanded thyroid clonotypes (frequency above 0.001), which suggests that blood repertoires may reflect thyroid immune responses. Ophthalmopathy was separated from stable hyperthyroidism by a 13 V-J signature model, with around 90% sensitivity and 81% to 82% specificity obtained in cross-validation and 80%/75% obtained in testing. In validation, the model predicted progression to ophthalmopathy with about 71% sensitivity and about 72% specificity, a median of 6.5 months before onset. TCR V-J signatures able to tell the groups apart were searched for in a discovery cohort of approximately 95 patients, of whom around 42 had Graves' ophthalmopathy and 55 to 60 had stable Graves' hyperthyroidism. Whether ophthalmopathy could be predicted prospectively was tested in an independent validation cohort made up of approximately 19 hyperthyroidism patients plus 17 patients who later progressed to ophthalmopathy. The 100 or so discovery patients were randomly split 7:3 into training and test sets. In addition, the study compared T-cell repertoires in thyroid tissue and in blood from roughly 6 Graves' hyperthyroidism patients. Once sampling was done, hyperthyroidism patients were given methimazole at a starting dose of 30 mg daily, whereas ophthalmopathy patients were given high-dose intravenous methylprednisolone. Libraries were constructed in a second round of multiplex PCR, after which size selection and purification were performed. Paired-end sequencing of the libraries was performed with 100 bp reads on an Illumina HiSeq2000. SOAPnuke was used to process the raw data, throwing out any read that contained adapters or uncalled bases, had a mean Phred below 15, or lacked an exact constant-primer or identifier match. High-quality paired reads were merged with COPE v1.2.5, and unique nucleotide sequences were defined as clonotypes. Clonotypes were aligned to IMGT TRBV, TRBD and TRBJ reference segments using MiTCR v1.1. The analysis was restricted to V-J combinations with a frequency above 0.0001, which together covered just over 99% of the repertoires. A TCS score was defined as the ratio between F50 (clonal expansion) and ExV (chaos), using BLOSUM62-based TCRdist between CDR3 peptides within each V-J. Welch's t-statistics and random forest reduced around 520 V-J features to 13, which were used in a naive Bayes classifier (R e1071). Sample size was not statistically predetermined, and blinding of investigators to group allocation was not performed. The paper describes TCR Vbeta CDR3 sequencing of around 140 peripheral blood samples, made up of fewer than 50 ophthalmopathy patients, 70 to 80 hyperthyroidism patients and about 17 progressor patients.

The material was peripheral blood mononuclear cells (PBMCs), obtained at new diagnosis, from a patient treated with antithyroid drugs. This TCR was sampled from a woman between 25 and 40 years old with Graves disease. Donor details come from another sample of the same person, matched by shared clones. The V gene is TRBV3-1 and the J gene is TRBJ2-3, with TRBD2 matching 7 junction bases. This receptor has the CDR3 CASSQTGGRTDTQYF. The DNA sequence is TGTGCCAGCAGCCAGACGGGGGGTAGGACAGATACGCAGTATTTT.